Following are 21 T cell receptor beta chains from one sample sequenced in a study of regulatory T cells in long-lasting Graves disease. Indicated time point: newly diagnosed GD, antithyroid drugs for less than 3 months. Preparation of the TCR library used RNA extracted from PBMCs. To make TCR beta libraries, researchers used iRepertoire HTBI primers and Arm-PCR of CDR3 regions. TCRdb re-called the multiplex PCR reads through MiXCR, storing one row per CDR3 protein. This sample has some 500,000 distinct CDR3 sequences, with 16% found just once. This same sample was also part of a study on T cells in Graves' hyperthyroidism and ophthalmopathy.

Sequencing used peripheral blood mononuclear cells (PBMCs), obtained at new diagnosis, from a patient treated with antithyroid drugs. The receptors originated from a woman aged 35-65 years with Graves disease.

This clonotype was detected a few times. In DNA, the CDR3 is TGCGCCAGCAGCGTGGACATCACCTACGAGCAGTACTTC. Protein product: CASSVDITYEQYF. The chain joins TRBV5-1 to TRBJ2-7, with D tentatively TRBD1 (5 bases). The CDR3 is made up of 13 amino acids. With 4 bases removed from V and 2 bases from J, the gap between germline ends came to 10 bases. The germline V gene has CDR1 SGHRS and CDR2 YFSETQ.

This clonotype was detected many times. J is TRBJ1-2 and V is TRBV12-3 or TRBV12-4; D gene unclear. The germline V and J ends were trimmed by 2 bases and 7 bases, with 5 bases remaining between them. The CDR3 sequence is 11 residues long. CDR3: CASSLNGGYTF. The CDR3 coding sequence is TGTGCCAGCAGTTTAAACGGTGGCTACACCTTC.

This clonotype was found many times. V and J are TRBV18 and TRBJ1-3; D not resolved. The CDR3 consists of 13 residues. Trimming pared 8 bases from V and 4 bases from J, leaving 12 bases between. The germline V gene has CDR1 KGHSH and CDR2 LQKENI. In nucleotides, the CDR3 is TGTGCCAGCAGTCCTGGACGCGGAAACACCATATATTTT. Its protein is CASSPGRGNTIYF.

This clonotype has only a few counts. The chain combines TRBV15 with TRBJ1-4; D not certain. The length of the CDR3 is 15 residues. V gave up 5 bases and J gave up 0 bases, with 10 bases separating them. CDR1 is LNHNV and CDR2 is YYDKDF in the germline V gene (reference sequence). The DNA for the CDR3 is TGTGCCACCAGCGTCGGTGGGTCAACTAATGAAAAACTGTTTTTT. It codes for CATSVGGSTNEKLFF.

The chain is built from TRBV28 and TRBJ1-1; D unclear. This CDR3 has 13 amino acids. The germline V and J ends were trimmed by 5 bases and 8 bases, with 15 bases remaining between them. CDR1 and CDR2 (germline): MDHEN, SYDVKM. CDR3 region: CASSRGLEQEAFF. CDR3 coding DNA: TGTGCCAGCAGTCGGGGTTTGGAACAAGAAGCTTTCTTT. Combining the CDR3 with reference TRBV28 and TRBJ1-1 gives the whole variable domain DVKVTQSSRYLVKRTGEKVFLECVQDMDHENMFWYRQDPGLGLRLIYFSYDVKMKEKGDIPEGYSVSREKKERFSLILESASTNQTSMYLCASSRGLEQEAFFGQGTRLTVV.

This clonotype was seen repeatedly, ten times or more. This chain connects TRBV29-1 to TRBJ1-2, with D unclear. CDR3 length: 11 amino acids. V lost 3 bases and J lost 1, with 3 bases in between. Germline CDR1 and CDR2: SQVTM and ANQGSEA. The CDR3 DNA is TGCAGCGTTGACAGTAACTATGGCTACACCTTC. As protein: CSVDSNYGYTF.

The rearrangement links TRBV14 to TRBJ2-1, with D uncertain. The CDR3 totals 12 residues. Germline V lookup: CDR1 SGHDN, CDR2 FVKESK. With 4 bases removed from V and 8 bases from J, the gap between germline ends came to 9 bases. The CDR3 sequence is CASSLAPDEQFF. CDR3 sequence (DNA): TGTGCCAGCAGCCTCGCGCCGGATGAGCAGTTCTTC. Supplemented by reference TRBV14 and TRBJ2-1, the full variable domain reads EAGVTQFPSHSVIEKGQTVTLRCDPISGHDNLYWYRRVMGKEIKFLLHFVKESKQDESGMPNNRFLAERTGGTYSTLKVQPAELEDSGVYFCASSLAPDEQFFGPGTRLTVL.

In this sample, this clonotype turned up a few times. A much larger clone differs from this one at a single base, so this may be a read error. This rearrangement joins TRBV5-1 to TRBJ2-7, with 9 positions matching TRBD2. The CDR3 loop spans 15 amino acids. The germline gives CDR1 SGHRS, CDR2 YFSETQ. The CDR3 is CASSFSGGSSYKQYF. CDR3 coding DNA: TGCGCCAGCAGCTTTAGCGGGGGCAGCTCCTACAAGCAGTACTTC.

The rearrangement links TRBV11-2 to TRBJ1-2; no reliable D call. This CDR3 spans 13 amino acids. V lost 2 bases and J 8 bases, leaving 12 bases between the germline ends. The germline CDR1 and CDR2 sequences are SGHAT and FQNNGV. CDR3 bases: TGTGCCAGCAGCTTAATGGTGGGGTGGGGCTACACCTTC. It encodes CASSLMVGWGYTF.

There are many counts of this clonotype. As DNA, the CDR3 is TGTGCCAGCAGCCGGGGGGGACAGAATCAGCCCCAGCATTTT. Protein product: CASSRGGQNQPQHF. V gene TRBV3-1 combines with J gene TRBJ1-5, with TRBD1 matching over 7 bases. V was pared by 4 bases and J by 4 bases, with 4 bases of the junction left unmatched. CDR3 length equals 14 residues. CDR1 and CDR2 from the germline V gene are LGHDT and YNNKEL (reference sequence).

This clonotype was seen at least ten times. The rearrangement uses TRBV10-3 and TRBJ2-7; tentatively, D is TRBD2 (5 bases). This CDR3 has 12 amino acids. With 5 bases removed from V and 4 bases from J, the gap between germline ends came to 9 bases. The V gene's germline CDR1 is ENHRY and CDR2 SYGVKD. CDR3 sequence: CAISRTSYEQYF. Written as DNA, the CDR3 is TGTGCCATCAGTCGGACTTCGTACGAGCAGTACTTC.

CDR3 coding DNA: TGCAGTGCCACCAGGGGGGATGAAGCTTTCTTT. Translating it yields CSATRGDEAFF. V gene TRBV20-1 combines with J gene TRBJ1-1; 7 bases line up with TRBD1. The germline V gene encodes CDR1 DFQATT and CDR2 SNEGSKA (reference sequence). This CDR3 spans 11 amino acids. The J segment lost 7 bases and the V segment lost 6 bases, leaving 5 bases of the junction unmatched.

In its sample, this clonotype was seen a few times. The V call is TRBV6-1, the J call TRBJ1-2; 7 bases agree with TRBD1. This CDR3 contains 15 residues. Trimming took 6 bases from V and 5 from J; bases not matched to a gene: 12. The V gene's germline CDR1 is MNHNS and CDR2 SASEGT. The chain's CDR3 is CASSGGQSLKYGYTF. The CDR3 nucleotides read TGTGCCAGCAGCGGGGGACAGTCCCTGAAGTATGGCTACACCTTC.

This clonotype was counted between two and nine times. V gene TRBV20-1 combines with J gene TRBJ1-3; D ambiguous. V lost 1 base and J lost 0, with 7 bases in between. This CDR3 is built from 14 residues. CDR1 and CDR2 (germline): DFQATT, SNEGSKA (reference sequence). The chain's CDR3 is CSARGTNSGNTIYF. CDR3 bases: TGCAGTGCTAGAGGGACTAACTCTGGAAACACCATATATTTT.

The chain is built from TRBV3-1 and TRBJ2-3, with 15 nucleotides matching TRBD2. The CDR3 contains 17 residues. CDR1 and CDR2 (germline): LGHDT, YNNKEL (reference sequence). V gave up 3 bases and J gave up 3 bases; unmatched junction bases: 4. The CDR3 DNA follows: TGTGCCAGCAGCCACTGGACTAGCGGGGGGGGAACAGATACGCAGTATTTT. Translation: CASSHWTSGGGTDTQYF.

This clonotype has ten or more counts. An end of the junction does not agree with germline; a read error may underlie this. This chain joins TRBV6-1 and TRBJ2-1, with D perhaps matching TRBD1 (7 bases). The CDR3 covers 18 residues. CDR1 MNHNS and CDR2 SASEGT come from the germline V gene. CDR3 coding DNA: TGCGCCAGCAGTGAGCCCACAGGGGACTCGCCACGATACAATGAGCAGTTCTTC. This codes for CASSEPTGDSPRYNEQFF.

This clonotype was counted ten times or more. The rearrangement links TRBV12-3 or TRBV12-4 to TRBJ1-5, with D tentatively TRBD1 (6 bases). The CDR3 totals 14 residues. V was clipped by 6 bases and J by 2 bases, with 11 bases between them. The CDR3 region is CASSSGDGNQPQHF. CDR3 DNA: TGTGCCAGCAGCTCAGGGGACGGCAATCAGCCCCAGCATTTT.

To note about this clonotype: Given the absence of the conserved phenylalanine or tryptophan at the CDR3 end, a read error is likely. The chain has TRBV19 and TRBJ1-5; 10 bases are shared with TRBD1. CDR1 LNHDA and CDR2 SQIVND come from the germline V gene (reference sequence). This CDR3 is built from 14 residues. The CDR3 sequence is CVAGTGVGNQPQHL. The CDR3 DNA is TGTGTGGCCGGGACAGGGGTGGGAAATCAGCCCCAGCATCTT.

The V gene is TRBV28, the J gene TRBJ1-5, with D possibly matching TRBD1 (5 bases). Trimming cost V 7 bases and J 5 bases, with 15 bases left between them. Per the germline V gene, CDR1 is MDHEN and CDR2 is SYDVKM. The CDR3 sequence is 14 residues long. CDR3 in DNA: TGTGCCAGCACCCCTGGGGGGAACGATCAGCCCCAGCATTTT. Translation: CASTPGGNDQPQHF.

V usage is TRBV19 and J usage is TRBJ1-6, with D possibly matching TRBD1 (6 bases). The CDR3 loop spans 13 amino acids. V was clipped by 4 bases and J by 10 bases, with 11 bases between them. The germline V gene encodes CDR1 LNHDA and CDR2 SQIVND (reference sequence). The DNA for the CDR3 is TGTGCCAGTAGTAGACAGGTAGAATCACCCCTCCACTTT. This gives the protein CASSRQVESPLHF.

V is TRBV11-2 and J is TRBJ2-1; the D gene could be TRBD1 or TRBD2 (6 bases each). V was cut by 0 bases and J by 7 bases, with 13 bases left in between. Germline V gene lookup returns CDR1 SGHAT and CDR2 FQNNGV. The length of the CDR3 is 15 residues. The DNA of the CDR3 is TGTGCCAGCAGCTTAGACGGGGGCAAGTGGAATGAGCAGTTCTTC. Its protein is CASSLDGGKWNEQFF.